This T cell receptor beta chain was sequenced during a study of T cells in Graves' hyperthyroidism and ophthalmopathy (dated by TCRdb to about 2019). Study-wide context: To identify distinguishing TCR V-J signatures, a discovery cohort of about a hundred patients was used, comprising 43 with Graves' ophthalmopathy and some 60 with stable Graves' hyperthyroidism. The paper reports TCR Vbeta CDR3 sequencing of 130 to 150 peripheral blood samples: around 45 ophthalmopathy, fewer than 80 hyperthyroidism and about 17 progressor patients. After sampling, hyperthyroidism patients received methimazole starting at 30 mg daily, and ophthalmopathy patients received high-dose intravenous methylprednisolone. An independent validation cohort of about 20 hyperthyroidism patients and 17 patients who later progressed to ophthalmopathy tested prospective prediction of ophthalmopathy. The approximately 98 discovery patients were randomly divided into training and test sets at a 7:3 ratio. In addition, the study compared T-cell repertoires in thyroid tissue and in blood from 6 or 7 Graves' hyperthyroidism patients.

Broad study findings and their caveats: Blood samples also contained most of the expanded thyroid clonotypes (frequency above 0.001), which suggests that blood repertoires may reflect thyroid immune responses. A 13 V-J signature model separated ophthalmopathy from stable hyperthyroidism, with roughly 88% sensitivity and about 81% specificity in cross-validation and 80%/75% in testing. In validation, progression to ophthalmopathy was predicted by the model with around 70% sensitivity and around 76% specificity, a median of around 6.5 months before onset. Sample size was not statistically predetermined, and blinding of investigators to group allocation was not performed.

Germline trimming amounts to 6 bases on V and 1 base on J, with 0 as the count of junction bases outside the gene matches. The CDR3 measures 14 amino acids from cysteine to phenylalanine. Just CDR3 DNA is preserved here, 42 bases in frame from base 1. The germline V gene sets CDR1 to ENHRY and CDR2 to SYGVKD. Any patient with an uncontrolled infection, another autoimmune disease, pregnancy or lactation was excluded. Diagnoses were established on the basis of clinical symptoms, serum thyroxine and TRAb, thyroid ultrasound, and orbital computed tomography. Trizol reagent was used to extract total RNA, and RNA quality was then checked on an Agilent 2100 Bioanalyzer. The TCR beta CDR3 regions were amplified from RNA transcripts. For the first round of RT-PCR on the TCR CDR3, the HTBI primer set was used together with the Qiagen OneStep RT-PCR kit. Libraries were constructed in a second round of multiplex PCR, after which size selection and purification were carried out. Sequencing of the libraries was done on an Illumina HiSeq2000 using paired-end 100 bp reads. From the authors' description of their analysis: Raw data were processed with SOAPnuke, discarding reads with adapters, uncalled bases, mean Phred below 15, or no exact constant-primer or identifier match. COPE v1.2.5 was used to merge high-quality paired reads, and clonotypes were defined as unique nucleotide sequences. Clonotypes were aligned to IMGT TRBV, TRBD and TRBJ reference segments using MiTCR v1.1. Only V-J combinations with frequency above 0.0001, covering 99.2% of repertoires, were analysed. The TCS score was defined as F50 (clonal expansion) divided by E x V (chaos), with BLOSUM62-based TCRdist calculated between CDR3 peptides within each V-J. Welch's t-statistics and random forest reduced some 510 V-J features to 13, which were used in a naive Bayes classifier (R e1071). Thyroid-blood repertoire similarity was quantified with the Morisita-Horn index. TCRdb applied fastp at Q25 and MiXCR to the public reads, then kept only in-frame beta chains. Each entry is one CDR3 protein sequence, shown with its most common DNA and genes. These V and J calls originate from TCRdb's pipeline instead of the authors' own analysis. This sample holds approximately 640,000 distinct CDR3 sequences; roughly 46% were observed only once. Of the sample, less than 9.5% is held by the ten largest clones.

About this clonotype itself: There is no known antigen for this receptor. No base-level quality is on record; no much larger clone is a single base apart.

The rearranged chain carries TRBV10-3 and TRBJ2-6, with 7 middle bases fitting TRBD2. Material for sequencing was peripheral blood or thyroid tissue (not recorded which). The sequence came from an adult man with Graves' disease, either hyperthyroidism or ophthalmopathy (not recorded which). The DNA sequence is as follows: TGTGCCATCAGGGGGGGGTCTGGGGCCAACGTCCTGACTTTC. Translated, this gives CAIRGGSGANVLTF.